Listed here are 10 T cell receptor beta chains from one sample, sequenced in a study of blood T cell repertoires in COVID-19. Clones were sequenced by immunoSEQ multiplex PCR, and TCRdb holds only the in-frame ones, with some missing. The repertoire holds fewer than 700,000 clones, with approximately 91% as singletons. The sequenced sample consisted of peripheral blood. The receptors were sampled from a woman aged 45-65 years with COVID-19, enrolled during active disease.

CDR3 DNA: TGTGCCAGCAGCCGCCGCAGGGTGGAATTAACTGAAGCTTTCTTT. Its protein is CASSRRRVELTEAFF. The rearrangement links TRBV3-1 (or the pseudogene TRBV3-2) to TRBJ1-1, with D tentatively TRBD1 (5 bases). Trimming pared 4 bases from V and 5 bases from J, leaving 17 bases between. The CDR3 is made up of 15 amino acids. Germline V gives CDR1 LGHDT, CDR2 YNNKEL (reference sequence).

The chain links TRBV2 to TRBJ2-2, with a tentative D call TRBD2 (5 bases). The CDR3 is 14 residues long. CDR1 and CDR2 from the germline V gene are SNHLY and FYNNEI. Deletions cut 6 bases from V and 2 bases from J, with 10 bases between. CDR3 nucleotide sequence: TGTGCCAGCAGAGCCGGGATAAACACCGGGGAGCTGTTTTTT. Its translation: CASRAGINTGELFF.

Only a few counts were recorded for this clone. This chain joins TRBV7-8 and TRBJ1-5; possibly TRBD1 for D (5 bases). The CDR3 extends over 14 amino acids. CDR1 is SGHVS and CDR2 is FQNEAQ in the germline V gene. V lost 4 bases, J lost 5 bases, and 12 bases lay in between. This CDR3 reads CASSYARGDQPQHF. As DNA, the CDR3 is TGTGCCAGCAGCTACGCAAGGGGTGATCAGCCCCAGCATTTT.

This clone has only one observation. This chain links TRBV9 with TRBJ2-1, with a possible D match to TRBD2 (5 bases). The CDR3 has 18 amino acids. The V gene's germline CDR1 is SGDLS and CDR2 YYNGEE. Trimming cost V 0 bases and J 1 base, with 17 bases left between them. The CDR3 sequence is CASSVGLGSADSYNEQFF. As DNA, the CDR3 is TGTGCCAGCAGCGTAGGACTGGGATCAGCGGATTCCTACAATGAGCAGTTCTTC.

This clone was observed once. V usage is TRBV19 and J usage is TRBJ1-5; possible D gene TRBD1, 6 bases. Germline-derived CDR1 and CDR2 are LNHDA and SQIVND (reference sequence). This CDR3 spans 16 amino acids. V shed 6 bases and J shed 2 bases, with 17 bases lying between them. CDR3 protein: CASSRGGGTGNQPQHF. Here the CDR3 DNA reads TGTGCCAGTAGCCGAGGGGGGGGGACCGGCAATCAGCCCCAGCATTTT.

The chain employs TRBV29-1 and TRBJ1-2, with 8 positions matching TRBD1. Germline V gene sequence: CDR1 SQVTM, CDR2 ANQGSEA. This CDR3 spans 15 amino acids. Losses at the gene ends were 7 bases for V and 4 bases for J; bases not matched to a gene: 14. DNA of the CDR3: TGCAGCGCGAGGGGGGCGACAGGGGACTTCTATGGCTACACCTTC. Its translation is CSARGATGDFYGYTF.

The chain joins TRBV9 to TRBJ1-2, with TRBD1 as a possible D gene (6 bases). Trimming removed 3 bases from V and 8 bases from J, with 14 bases in between. CDR1 and CDR2 (germline): SGDLS, YYNGEE. This CDR3 region has 13 residues. In nucleotides, the CDR3 is TGTGCCAGCAGCGCCGTCACAGGGTTCGGCTACACCTTC. Amino acid sequence: CASSAVTGFGYTF.

The rearrangement joins TRBV7-2 to TRBJ2-7; 11 bases are shared with TRBD2. The length of the CDR3 is 19 residues. Trimming took 0 bases from V and 2 from J; bases not matched to a gene: 12. From germline, CDR1 is SGHTA and CDR2 FQGNSA. In DNA form, the CDR3 reads TGTGCCAGCAGCTTAGCGCCCTCGGCTAGCGGGGGGATCGCCTACGAGCAGTACTTC. Its protein is CASSLAPSASGGIAYEQYF.

The chain combines TRBV7-2 with TRBJ2-1; a weak D match, TRBD1 (6 bases). V was shortened by 5 bases and J by 7 bases, with 9 bases between the two germline ends. CDR1 and CDR2 (germline): SGHTA, FQGNSA. CDR3 length: 12 residues. This chain's CDR3 is CASSNTGNEQFF. CDR3 in DNA: TGTGCCAGCAGCAACACAGGGAATGAGCAGTTCTTC.

The chain combines TRBV6-5 with TRBJ2-7; 8 bases are a match to TRBD1. Germline CDR1 MNHEY, CDR2 SVGAGI. CDR3 length: 14 amino acids. J was trimmed by 3 bases and V by 4 bases; bases with no gene match: 5. CDR3 sequence reads: CASSSDRASYEQYF. CDR3 in DNA: TGTGCCAGCAGTTCGGACAGGGCGAGCTACGAGCAGTACTTC.